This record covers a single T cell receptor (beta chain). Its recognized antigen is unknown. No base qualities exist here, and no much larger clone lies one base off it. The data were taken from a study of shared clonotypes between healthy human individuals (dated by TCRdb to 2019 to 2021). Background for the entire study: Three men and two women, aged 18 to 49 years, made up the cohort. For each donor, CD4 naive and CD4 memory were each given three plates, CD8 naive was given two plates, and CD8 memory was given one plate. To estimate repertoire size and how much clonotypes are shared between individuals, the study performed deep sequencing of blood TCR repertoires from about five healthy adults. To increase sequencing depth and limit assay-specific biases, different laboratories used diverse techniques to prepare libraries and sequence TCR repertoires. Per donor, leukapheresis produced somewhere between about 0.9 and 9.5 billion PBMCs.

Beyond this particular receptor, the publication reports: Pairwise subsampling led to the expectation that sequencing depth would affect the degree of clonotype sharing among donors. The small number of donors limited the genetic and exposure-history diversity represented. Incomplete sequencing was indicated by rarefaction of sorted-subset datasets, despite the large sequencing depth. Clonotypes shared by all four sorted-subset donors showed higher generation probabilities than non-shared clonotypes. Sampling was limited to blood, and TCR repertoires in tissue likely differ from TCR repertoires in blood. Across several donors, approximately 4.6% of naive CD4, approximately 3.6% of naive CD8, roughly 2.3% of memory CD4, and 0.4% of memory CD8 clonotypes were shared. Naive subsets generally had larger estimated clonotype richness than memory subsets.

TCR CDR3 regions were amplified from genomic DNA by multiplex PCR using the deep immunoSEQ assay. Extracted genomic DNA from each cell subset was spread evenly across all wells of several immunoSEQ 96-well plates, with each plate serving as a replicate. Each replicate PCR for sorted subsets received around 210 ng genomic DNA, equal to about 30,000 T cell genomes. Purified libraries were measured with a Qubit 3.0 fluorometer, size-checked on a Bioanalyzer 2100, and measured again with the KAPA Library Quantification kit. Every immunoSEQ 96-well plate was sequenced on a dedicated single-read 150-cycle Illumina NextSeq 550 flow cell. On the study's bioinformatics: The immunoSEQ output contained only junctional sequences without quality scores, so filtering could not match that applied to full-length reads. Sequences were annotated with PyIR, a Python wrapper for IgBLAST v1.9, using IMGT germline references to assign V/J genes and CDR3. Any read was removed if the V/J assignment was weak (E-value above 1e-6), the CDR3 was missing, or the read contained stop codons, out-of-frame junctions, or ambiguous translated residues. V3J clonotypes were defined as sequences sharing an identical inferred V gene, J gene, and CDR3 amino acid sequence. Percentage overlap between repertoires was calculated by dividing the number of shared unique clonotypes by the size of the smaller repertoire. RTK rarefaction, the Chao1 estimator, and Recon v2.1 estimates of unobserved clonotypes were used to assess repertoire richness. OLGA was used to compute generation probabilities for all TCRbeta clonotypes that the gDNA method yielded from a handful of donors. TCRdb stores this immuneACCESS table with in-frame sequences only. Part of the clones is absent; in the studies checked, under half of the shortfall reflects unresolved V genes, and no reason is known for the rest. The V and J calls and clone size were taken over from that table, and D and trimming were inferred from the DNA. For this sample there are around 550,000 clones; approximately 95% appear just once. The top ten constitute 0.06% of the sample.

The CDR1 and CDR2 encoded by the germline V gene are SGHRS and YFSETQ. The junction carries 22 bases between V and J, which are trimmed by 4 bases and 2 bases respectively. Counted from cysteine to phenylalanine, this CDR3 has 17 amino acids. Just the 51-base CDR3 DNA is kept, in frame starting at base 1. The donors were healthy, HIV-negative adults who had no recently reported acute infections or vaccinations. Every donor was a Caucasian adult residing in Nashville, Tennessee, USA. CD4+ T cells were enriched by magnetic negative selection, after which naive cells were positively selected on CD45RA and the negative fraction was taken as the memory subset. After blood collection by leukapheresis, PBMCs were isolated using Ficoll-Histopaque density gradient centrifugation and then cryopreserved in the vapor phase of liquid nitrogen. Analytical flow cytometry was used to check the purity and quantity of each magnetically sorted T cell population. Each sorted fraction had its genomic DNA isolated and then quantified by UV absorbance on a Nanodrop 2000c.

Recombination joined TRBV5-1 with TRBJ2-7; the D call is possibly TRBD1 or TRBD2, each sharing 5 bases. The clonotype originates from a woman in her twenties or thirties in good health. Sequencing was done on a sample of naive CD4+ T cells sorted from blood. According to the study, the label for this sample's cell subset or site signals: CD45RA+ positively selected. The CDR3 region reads CASSVTTGQVEAYEQYF. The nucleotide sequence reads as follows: TGCGCCAGCAGCGTTACGACGGGGCAAGTAGAGGCCTACGAGCAGTACTTC.